This paragraph reports one T cell receptor beta chain. Its antigen remains unknown. This record comes from a study of cytomegalovirus exposure and HLA in healthy donors. Germline values: CDR1 LGHNA, CDR2 YSLEER. This CDR3 is built from 13 residues. Deletions cut 0 bases from V and 5 bases from J, with 7 bases between. This PCR relied on a set of 60 Vbeta primers and 13 Jbeta primers. Sequencing used immunoSEQ multiplex PCR; TCRdb keeps in-frame clones, though not all of them. The table shows about 140,000 clones, with around 80% occurring only once. General study findings and limits: The investigators catalogued 150 or so TCR beta chains as cytomegalovirus-associated. TCR beta sequences reportedly predicted most subjects' HLA-A and HLA-B alleles accurately. Later analysis identified several of the most significant clusters that appeared linked to common viral pathogens.

This clonotype was sampled from a woman aged 25 to 39 in good health and CMV-seronegative. The gene calls are TRBV4-3 and TRBJ2-5; D is undetermined. Material for sequencing was PBMCs. CDR3 loop: CASSQDYGETQYF. The CDR3 DNA reads TGCGCCAGCAGCCAAGACTACGGTGAGACCCAGTACTTC.